These T cell receptor beta chains were read from a single sample in a study of shared clonotypes between healthy human individuals. Using immunoSEQ multiplex PCR, the repertoire was profiled, and TCRdb retains in-frame clones only, with some absent. The sample gives over 2 million clones, over 85% of which show up once; around 0.13% is in the top ten. The specimen sequenced was naive CD4+ T cells sorted from blood. These receptors came from a man aged 18-30 years in good health. The CDR3 runs from the conserved cysteine through the conserved F or W. A D gene is named only where the DNA matches it firmly. The size entry is marked missing in some rows and otherwise reads once, few, many or a size class.

size	V	J	D	length	CDR3	DNA
.	TRBV7-2	TRBJ1-5	.	12	CASSLQVGPQHF	TGTGCCAGCAGCCTTCAAGTAGGGCCCCAGCATTTT
.	TRBV6-6	TRBJ1-6	TRBD1	16	CASSPTGGTYNSPLHF	TGTGCCAGCAGCCCAACAGGGGGTACCTATAATTCACCCCTCCACTTT
.	TRBV5-6	TRBJ2-7	.	12	CASSPGAYEQYF	TGTGCCAGCAGCCCCGGGGCCTACGAGCAGTACTTC
.	TRBV9	TRBJ2-2	.	13	CASSSLPTGELFF	TGTGCCAGCTCATCGCTACCGACAGGGGAGCTGTTTTTT
.	TRBV18	TRBJ1-2	.	13	CASSPPAGPGYTF	TGTGCCAGCTCACCACCGGCAGGACCAGGCTACACCTTC
.	TRBV2	TRBJ2-7	TRBD1	13	CATNRGLSYEQYF	TGTGCCACCAACAGGGGCCTCTCCTACGAGCAGTACTTC
.	TRBV27	TRBJ2-7	TRBD1	13	CASSLQGAYEQYF	TGTGCCAGCAGTTTGCAGGGGGCGTACGAGCAGTACTTC
few	TRBV6-6	TRBJ2-7	.	14	CASSYSDTKFTQYF	TGTGCCAGCAGTTACTCGGACACCAAGTTCACCCAGTACTTC
.	TRBV19	TRBJ2-7	.	13	CATSGTGMGEQYF	TGTGCCACATCCGGGACGGGGATGGGTGAGCAGTACTTC
.	TRBV18	TRBJ2-7	TRBD1	14	CASSPLTSGGEQYF	TGTGCCAGCTCACCACTCACCTCAGGGGGAGAGCAGTACTTC
.	TRBV2	TRBJ1-1	.	12	CASSASGTRAFF	TGTGCCAGCAGTGCGTCCGGGACAAGAGCTTTCTTT
.	TRBV7-5	TRBJ2-2	.	14	CARSCDRCTGELFF	TGTGCCAGAAGCTGTGACAGGTGCACCGGGGAGCTGTTTTTT
.	TRBV5-1	TRBJ2-7	TRBD1	13	CASSRDSYYEQYF	TGCGCCAGCAGTCGGGACAGTTACTACGAGCAGTACTTC
.	TRBV28	TRBJ2-3	.	12	CASSSRTDTQYF	TGTGCCAGCAGCTCCCGCACAGATACGCAGTATTTT
.	TRBV6-5	TRBJ1-1	.	14	CASSYGQPNTEAFF	TGTGCCAGCAGTTACGGACAACCGAACACTGAAGCTTTCTTT
.	TRBV30	TRBJ2-4	.	17	CAWSRNFFAMAKNIQYF	TGTGCCTGGAGTCGAAATTTCTTCGCTATGGCCAAAAACATTCAGTACTTC
.	TRBV18	TRBJ1-1	.	17	CASSPVLAAPLNTEAFF	TGTGCCAGCTCACCCGTGCTGGCCGCGCCTCTGAACACTGAAGCTTTCTTT
once	TRBV28	TRBJ2-2	.	15	CASSSPGFEGGELFF	TGTGCCAGCAGTTCCCCGGGGTTTGAGGGCGGGGAGCTGTTTTTT
.	TRBV10-3	TRBJ2-3	.	16	CAISELGGTSTDTQYF	TGTGCCATCAGTGAGTTGGGCGGGACTAGCACAGATACGCAGTATTTT
.	TRBV2	TRBJ2-7	.	15	CASSALTGVLYEQYF	TGTGCCAGCAGTGCTCTTACGGGAGTCCTGTACGAGCAGTACTTC
.	TRBV13	TRBJ2-7	.	15	CASSLGRANVYEQYF	TGTGCCAGCAGCTTAGGTCGTGCCAACGTCTACGAGCAGTACTTC
.	TRBV19	TRBJ1-6	TRBD1	15	CASSTIGTGNSPLHF	TGTGCCAGTAGTACGATAGGGACAGGGAATTCACCCCTCCACTTT
.	TRBV10-3	TRBJ2-2	.	12	CAISIGGGELFF	TGTGCCATCAGTATCGGTGGCGGGGAGCTGTTTTTT
.	TRBV6-5	TRBJ1-1	.	14	CASREPGHSGEAFF	TGTGCCAGCAGAGAACCGGGACATTCTGGTGAAGCTTTCTTT
.	TRBV6-1	TRBJ2-7	.	13	CASSELDTYEQYF	TGTGCCAGCAGTGAATTAGACACCTACGAGCAGTACTTC
.	TRBV10-3	TRBJ2-1	TRBD2	16	CAIRYPSGSSYNEQFF	TGTGCCATCAGGTACCCCAGCGGGAGCTCCTACAATGAGCAGTTCTTC
.	TRBV6-5	TRBJ1-2	.	13	CATGTDNYDGYTF	TGTGCCACCGGGACCGACAACTATGATGGCTACACCTTC
.	TRBV10-3	TRBJ2-7	TRBD2	14	CATSRLAGSYEQYF	TGTGCCACGTCAAGACTAGCGGGATCCTACGAGCAGTACTTC
once	TRBV15	TRBJ1-3	.	14	CATSRGRAENTIYF	TGTGCCACCAGCAGAGGACGGGCAGAAAACACCATATATTTT
.	TRBV29-1	TRBJ2-7	.	13	CSVMGGLFYEQYF	TGCAGCGTTATGGGGGGGCTCTTCTACGAGCAGTACTTC
.	TRBV28	TRBJ1-2	.	13	CASSLDVLGGYTF	TGTGCCAGCAGCCTGGACGTTCTCGGGGGCTACACCTTC
.	TRBV7-9	TRBJ2-5	TRBD2	16	CASSLRLAGAQETQYF	TGTGCCAGCAGCCTAAGACTAGCGGGGGCCCAAGAGACCCAGTACTTC
.	TRBV9	TRBJ2-1	.	13	CASSLGTYNEQFF	TGTGCCAGCAGCCTGGGGACCTACAATGAGCAGTTCTTC
.	TRBV6-5	TRBJ2-1	.	15	CASSSMPVPYNEQFF	TGTGCCAGCAGTTCGATGCCCGTCCCCTACAATGAGCAGTTCTTC
.	TRBV2	TRBJ2-1	TRBD2	15	CASSPIAGPYNEQFF	TGTGCCAGCAGTCCTATAGCGGGGCCCTACAATGAGCAGTTCTTC
.	TRBV18	TRBJ2-3	.	15	CASSPVVTSTDTQYF	TGTGCCAGCTCACCGGTCGTTACGAGCACAGATACGCAGTATTTT
.	TRBV28	TRBJ1-3	.	15	CASSLVRGSGNTIYF	TGTGCCAGCAGTTTAGTCAGGGGCTCTGGAAACACCATATATTTT